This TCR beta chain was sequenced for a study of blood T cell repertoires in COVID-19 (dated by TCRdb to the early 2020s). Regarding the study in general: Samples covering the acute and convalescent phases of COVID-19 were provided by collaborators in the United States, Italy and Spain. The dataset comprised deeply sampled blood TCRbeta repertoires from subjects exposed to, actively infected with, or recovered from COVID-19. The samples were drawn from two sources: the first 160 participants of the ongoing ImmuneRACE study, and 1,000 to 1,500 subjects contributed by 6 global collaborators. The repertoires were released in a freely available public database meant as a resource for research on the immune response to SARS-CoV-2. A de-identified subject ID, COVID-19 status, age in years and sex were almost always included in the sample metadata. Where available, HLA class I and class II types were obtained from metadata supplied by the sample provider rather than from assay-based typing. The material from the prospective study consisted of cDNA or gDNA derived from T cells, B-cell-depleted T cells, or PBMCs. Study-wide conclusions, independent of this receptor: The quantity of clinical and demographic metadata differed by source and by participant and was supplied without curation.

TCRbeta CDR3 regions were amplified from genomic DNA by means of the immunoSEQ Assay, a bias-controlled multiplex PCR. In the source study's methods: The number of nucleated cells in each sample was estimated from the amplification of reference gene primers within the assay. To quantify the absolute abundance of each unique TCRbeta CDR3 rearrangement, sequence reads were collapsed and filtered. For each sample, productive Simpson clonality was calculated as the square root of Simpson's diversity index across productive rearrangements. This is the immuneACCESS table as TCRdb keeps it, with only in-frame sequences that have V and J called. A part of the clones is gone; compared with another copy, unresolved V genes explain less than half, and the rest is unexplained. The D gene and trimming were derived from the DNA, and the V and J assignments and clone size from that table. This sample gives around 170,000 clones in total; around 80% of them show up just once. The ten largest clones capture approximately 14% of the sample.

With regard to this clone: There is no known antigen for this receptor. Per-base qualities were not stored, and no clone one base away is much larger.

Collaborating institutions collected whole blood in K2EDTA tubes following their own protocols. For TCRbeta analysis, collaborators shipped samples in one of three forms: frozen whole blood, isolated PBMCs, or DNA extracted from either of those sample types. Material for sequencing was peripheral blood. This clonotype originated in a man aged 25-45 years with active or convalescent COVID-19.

The sequence in DNA is TGTGCCAGCAGTCGCGACACAGGGATTTGGGGATCGGACACCATATATTTT. Translated, this gives CASSRDTGIWGSDTIYF. The chain is made from TRBV5-6 and TRBJ1-3, with a tentative D gene TRBD1 over 6 matching bases. Deletion took 5 bases off V and 8 bases off J, with a span of 26 bases between the germline ends. CDR1 SGHDT and CDR2 YYEEEE were looked up in the germline V gene. Measured from the cysteine to the phenylalanine, the CDR3 is 17 residues long. Only the CDR3 DNA stays, 51 bases, in frame from base 1.